This is a list of T cell receptor beta chains from one sample in a study of early T cells in non-severe SARS-CoV-2 infection. TCRdb redid the calling of the 5' RACE reads with MiXCR, one entry per CDR3 protein. The table records about 94,000 distinct CDR3 sequences, around 13% of them present only once. Sequences were obtained from whole blood. Receptors originate from an adult who was a healthcare worker with PCR-confirmed SARS-CoV-2 infection or an uninfected control (not recorded which). CDR3s include the opening cysteine and the closing phenylalanine or tryptophan. A D gene is named only where the DNA matches it firmly. The size entry is marked missing in some rows and otherwise reads once, few, many or a size class.

CDR3aa	CDR3nt	abundance	d_gene	v_gene	j_gene
CASSLTADTQYF	TGTGCCAGCAGCTTGACCGCCGATACGCAGTATTTT	many	-	TRBV7-8	TRBJ2-3
CSVRRTGTDTQYF	TGCAGTGTCAGACGGACAGGCACAGATACGCAGTATTTT	few	-	TRBV20-1	TRBJ2-3
CASSPGVWYGYTF	TGTGCCAGCAGCCCAGGGGTATGGTATGGCTACACCTTC	-	-	TRBV3-1	TRBJ1-2
CASSFVWTRTQETQYF	TGTGCCAGCAGCTTTGTTTGGACTAGGACCCAAGAGACCCAGTACTTC	few	TRBD2	TRBV7-2	TRBJ2-5
CASSPRQGGQFF	TGTGCCAGCAGTCCCCGACAGGGGGGGCAGTTCTTC	-	TRBD1	TRBV12-3/TRBV12-4	TRBJ2-1
CASSGLGDTQYF	TGTGCCAGCAGTGGCCTGGGGGATACGCAGTATTTT	-	-	TRBV9	TRBJ2-3
CASSFTTGHLHF	TGCGCCAGCAGCTTCACAACCGGCCATCTCCACTTT	many	-	TRBV5-1	TRBJ1-6
CASEKAGAGANVLTF	TGTGCCAGCGAGAAAGCGGGGGCTGGGGCCAACGTCCTGACTTTC	many	TRBD2	TRBV6-2/TRBV6-3	TRBJ2-6
CSVQTPGVYGYTF	TGCAGCGTCCAGACCCCAGGGGTCTATGGCTACACCTTC	few	-	TRBV29-1	TRBJ1-2
CASSRDSSNTEAFF	TGCGCCAGCAGCCGGGACAGCTCGAACACTGAAGCTTTCTTT	few	TRBD1	TRBV10-1	TRBJ1-1
CSVEGVDTYEQYF	TGCAGCGTTGAGGGTGTAGACACCTACGAGCAGTACTTC	-	-	TRBV29-1	TRBJ2-7
CASSLVGRTDTQYF	TGTGCCAGCAGCTTAGTTGGCCGCACAGATACGCAGTATTTT	-	-	TRBV11-2	TRBJ2-3
CSVEKPSGGYTF	TGCAGCGTTGAAAAGCCGAGCGGCGGCTACACCTTC	few	-	TRBV29-1	TRBJ1-2
CASSQGQGRGNQPQHF	TGTGCCAGCAGCCAGGGACAGGGGAGGGGCAATCAGCCCCAGCATTTT	few	TRBD1	TRBV5-5	TRBJ1-5
CASSPISQDTDTQYF	TGTGCCAGCTCACCCATCAGTCAGGACACAGATACGCAGTATTTT	many	-	TRBV18	TRBJ2-3
CASSMGTEGEKLFF	TGTGCCAGTAGTATGGGGACAGAGGGCGAAAAACTGTTTTTT	few	TRBD1	TRBV19	TRBJ1-4
CASSEKDRATEAFF	TGTGCCAGCAGCGAAAAGGACAGGGCTACTGAAGCTTTCTTT	few	-	TRBV21-1	TRBJ1-1
CASSLVGPKETQYF	TGTGCCAGCAGCTTAGTTGGCCCCAAAGAGACCCAGTACTTC	many	-	TRBV7-6	TRBJ2-5
CASSYSGNQGETQYF	TGTGCCAGCAGTTACTCCGGAAACCAGGGGGAGACCCAGTACTTC	many	-	TRBV6-6	TRBJ2-5
CASSYRTGSTDTQYF	TGTGCCAGCAGTTACCGGACAGGGAGCACAGATACGCAGTATTTT	few	TRBD1	TRBV6-2/TRBV6-3	TRBJ2-3
CASSLDGDTRNQPQHF	TGTGCCAGCAGCTTAGATGGGGACACCCGCAATCAGCCCCAGCATTTT	-	-	TRBV7-2	TRBJ1-5
CASQGAPETQYF	TGTGCCAGCCAGGGGGCCCCAGAGACCCAGTACTTC	many	TRBD1	TRBV28	TRBJ2-5
CASSFVAGGKNEQYF	TGTGCCAGCAGTTTTGTAGCGGGGGGCAAAAACGAGCAGTACTTC	few	TRBD2	TRBV28	TRBJ2-7
CASNRDYYSDTQYF	TGTGCCAGCAACCGAGACTATTACTCAGATACGCAGTATTTT	many	-	TRBV2	TRBJ2-3
CSVADDSYNEQFF	TGCAGCGTTGCCGATGACAGCTACAATGAGCAGTTCTTC	-	-	TRBV29-1	TRBJ2-1
CASSVGPGDHGYEQYF	TGTGCCAGCAGCGTGGGTCCGGGGGACCACGGCTACGAGCAGTACTTC	few	-	TRBV9	TRBJ2-7
CASSRGRYQETQYF	TGTGCCAGCAGCCGGGGGCGGTACCAAGAGACCCAGTACTTC	few	-	TRBV7-9	TRBJ2-5
CSARDRWRSTEAFF	TGCAGTGCTAGAGATCGATGGCGAAGCACTGAAGCTTTCTTT	few	-	TRBV20-1	TRBJ1-1
CASRLGGGSNQPQHF	TGTGCCAGCAGATTAGGGGGCGGAAGCAATCAGCCCCAGCATTTT	-	TRBD1	TRBV12-3/TRBV12-4	TRBJ1-5
CASSQKTGSSGNTIYF	TGCGCCAGCAGTCAAAAGACCGGTAGCTCTGGAAACACCATATATTTT	few	-	TRBV23-1	TRBJ1-3
CASSYWPPSYNEQFF	TGTGCCAGCAGTTACTGGCCCCCCTCCTACAATGAGCAGTTCTTC	few	-	TRBV6-2/TRBV6-3	TRBJ2-1